A selection of T cell receptor beta chains follows, all from one sample in a study of T cells in Graves' hyperthyroidism and ophthalmopathy. TCRdb passed the multiplex PCR reads through MiXCR, listing each CDR3 protein once. The table includes 410,000 or so distinct CDR3 sequences, roughly 14% detected once. Sample: blood. The receptors shown here come from a man between 18 and 29 years old with Graves' ophthalmopathy. Both conserved end residues are part of each CDR3. Each record gives: V gene, J gene, clone size, CDR3 length, D gene, CDR3 DNA, CDR3 protein. A D gene is named only where the DNA matches it firmly. Clone size is shown for a subset of rows, as once, few, many or a class of expanded clone.

V: TRBV3-1; J: TRBJ1-2; size: .; length: 12; D: .; DNA: TGTGCCAGCAGCCACGGGGGAGGTGGCTACACCTTC; CDR3: CASSHGGGGYTF
V: TRBV19; J: TRBJ2-3; size: few; length: 16; D: TRBD2; DNA: TGTGCCAGTAGTCCAAGTCTAGCGGAAGGCACAGATACGCAGTATTTT; CDR3: CASSPSLAEGTDTQYF
V: TRBV28; J: TRBJ2-5; size: .; length: 14; D: TRBD1; DNA: TGTGCCAGCAGTACCGGGACAGGGAGGCAGACCCAGTACTTC; CDR3: CASSTGTGRQTQYF
V: TRBV19; J: TRBJ2-7; size: .; length: 15; D: TRBD1; DNA: TGTGCCAGTAGTCAACCGGGACAGGTAGCCTACGAGCAGTACTTC; CDR3: CASSQPGQVAYEQYF
V: TRBV20-1; J: TRBJ1-6; size: many; length: 14; D: .; DNA: TGCAGTGCTTGGGCGACAGTTTCCTATTCACCCCTCCACTTT; CDR3: CSAWATVSYSPLHF
V: TRBV29-1; J: TRBJ2-1; size: .; length: 13; D: .; DNA: TGCAGGGCCGCGGGGTGGGACTTGAATGAGCAGTTCTTC; CDR3: CRAAGWDLNEQFF
V: TRBV6-2/TRBV6-3; J: TRBJ1-1; size: many; length: 13; D: .; DNA: TGTGCCAGCAGAAGGGACGGCTCCACTGAAGCTTTCTTT; CDR3: CASRRDGSTEAFF
V: TRBV3-1; J: TRBJ2-3; size: many; length: 16; D: .; DNA: TGTGCCAGCAGCCAAGAAAACGGGGTTAGCACAGATACGCAGTATTTT; CDR3: CASSQENGVSTDTQYF
V: TRBV5-1; J: TRBJ2-1; size: many; length: 17; D: TRBD1; DNA: TGCGCCAGCAGCCCGATCTTGACAGGGGAAGGAGACAATGAGCAGTTCTTC; CDR3: CASSPILTGEGDNEQFF
V: TRBV6-1; J: TRBJ1-1; size: many; length: 15; D: .; DNA: TGTGCCAGCAGTTATCTAGGGGTCATGAACACTGAAGCTTTCTTT; CDR3: CASSYLGVMNTEAFF
V: TRBV14; J: TRBJ1-1; size: many; length: 16; D: .; DNA: TGTGCCAGCAGCCCCCAAGGCCGGTGGCGGAGCACTGAAGCTTTCTTT; CDR3: CASSPQGRWRSTEAFF
V: TRBV29-1; J: TRBJ2-7; size: many; length: 14; D: .; DNA: TGCAGCGTTGAAAAAGGCAGGGGTGTCTCCGAGCAGTACTTC; CDR3: CSVEKGRGVSEQYF
V: TRBV13; J: TRBJ2-7; size: many; length: 13; D: TRBD2; DNA: TGTGCCAGCAGCGCGCGGGGGGGGTACGAGCAGTACTTC; CDR3: CASSARGGYEQYF
V: TRBV10-3; J: TRBJ1-1; size: many; length: 14; D: .; DNA: TGTGCCATCAGTGAGTCTTCACCTGGGACTGAAGCTTTCTTT; CDR3: CAISESSPGTEAFF
V: TRBV6-1; J: TRBJ2-7; size: .; length: 13; D: .; DNA: TGTGCCTCAGGAGCCGAAAACTCCTACGAGCAGTACTTC; CDR3: CASGAENSYEQYF
V: TRBV2; J: TRBJ1-1; size: many; length: 15; D: .; DNA: TGTGCCAGCAGTAGGTACGCGGGGAGTGGCCCTGAAGCTTTCTTT; CDR3: CASSRYAGSGPEAFF
V: TRBV12-3/TRBV12-4; J: TRBJ1-5; size: few; length: 16; D: .; DNA: TGTGCCAGCAGTTTAACCGGGGGCGCAGCGGGTCAGCCCCAGCATTTT; CDR3: CASSLTGGAAGQPQHF
V: TRBV6-1; J: TRBJ1-2; size: many; length: 13; D: .; DNA: TGTGCCAGCAACTCCGGGACAATCTATGGCTACACCTTC; CDR3: CASNSGTIYGYTF
V: TRBV11-3; J: TRBJ2-2; size: .; length: 15; D: .; DNA: TGTGCCAGCAGCCTGCTGAGTGGGGGTACCGGGGAGCTGTTTTTT; CDR3: CASSLLSGGTGELFF
V: TRBV2; J: TRBJ1-1; size: many; length: 15; D: .; DNA: TGTGCCAGCAGTGAAGGCCCTAGCCGGAACACTGAAGCTTTCTTT; CDR3: CASSEGPSRNTEAFF
V: TRBV4-1; J: TRBJ2-7; size: few; length: 16; D: TRBD2; DNA: TGCGCCAGCAGCCAAGGCGAAGCGGGGGGAGACTACGAGCAGTACTTC; CDR3: CASSQGEAGGDYEQYF
V: TRBV24-1; J: TRBJ2-7; size: many; length: 14; D: .; DNA: TGTGCCACCAGTGATTTGCAGGGCAGTGACGAGCAGTACTTC; CDR3: CATSDLQGSDEQYF
V: TRBV20-1; J: TRBJ1-2; size: many; length: 13; D: .; DNA: TGCAGTGCTAGAGATCAAGGATTCTCTGGCTACACCTTC; CDR3: CSARDQGFSGYTF
V: TRBV10-2; J: TRBJ1-1; size: many; length: 15; D: TRBD1; DNA: TGCGCCAGCAGTGTGCCTGGGACAGGACCCCTTGAAGCTTTCTTT; CDR3: CASSVPGTGPLEAFF
V: TRBV25-1; J: TRBJ2-5; size: .; length: 15; D: .; DNA: TGTGCCAGCAGTGGTACCCGGACAGACCAAGAGACCCAGTACTTC; CDR3: CASSGTRTDQETQYF
V: TRBV6-1; J: TRBJ2-5; size: .; length: 14; D: .; DNA: TGTGCCAGCAGTGACCGCGCTCCCACAGAGACCCAGTACTTC; CDR3: CASSDRAPTETQYF
V: TRBV14; J: TRBJ1-4; size: many; length: 15; D: .; DNA: TGTGCCAGCAGCCCTAGCGTTTTAGGGGCTGAAAAACTGTTTTTT; CDR3: CASSPSVLGAEKLFF
V: TRBV18; J: TRBJ1-2; size: many; length: 15; D: .; DNA: TGTGCCAGCTCCCTCAGGAGGACCGCTAACTATGGCTACACCTTC; CDR3: CASSLRRTANYGYTF
V: TRBV25-1; J: TRBJ1-4; size: few; length: 18; D: .; DNA: TGTGCCAGCAGTGACGGGACATCCTTCGCCTCAACTAATGAAAAACTGTTTTTT; CDR3: CASSDGTSFASTNEKLFF
V: TRBV9; J: TRBJ2-2; size: few; length: 14; D: .; DNA: TGTGCCAGCAGCGTAGAAGGGTACACCGGGGAGCTGTTTTTT; CDR3: CASSVEGYTGELFF
V: TRBV28; J: TRBJ2-7; size: .; length: 13; D: .; DNA: TGTGCCAGCAGTTACCAGACTGGCGGAGAGCAGTACTTC; CDR3: CASSYQTGGEQYF
V: TRBV5-1; J: TRBJ2-1; size: .; length: 12; D: .; DNA: TGCGCCAGAAGGGCTAGAAACAATGAGCAGTTCTTC; CDR3: CARRARNNEQFF
V: TRBV11-2; J: TRBJ1-6; size: many; length: 16; D: .; DNA: TGTGCCAGCAGCTTAGTCGTAAGGGGATATAATTCACCCCTCCACTTT; CDR3: CASSLVVRGYNSPLHF
V: TRBV5-5; J: TRBJ2-1; size: .; length: 17; D: TRBD2; DNA: TGTGCCAGCAGCTTAGCGCAGACTAGCGAAGCCCTTGATGAGCAGTTCTTC; CDR3: CASSLAQTSEALDEQFF
V: TRBV28; J: TRBJ2-2; size: .; length: 16; D: TRBD2; DNA: TGTGCCAGCAGTTTAGCGGGACTAATGATGAACGGGGAGCTGTTTTTT; CDR3: CASSLAGLMMNGELFF
V: TRBV7-6; J: TRBJ1-6; size: many; length: 14; D: TRBD1; DNA: TGTGCCAGCAGCCCGAGAGACAGGGCTTCACCCCTCCACTTT; CDR3: CASSPRDRASPLHF
V: TRBV11-2; J: TRBJ2-7; size: .; length: 15; D: TRBD1; DNA: TGTGCCAGCAGCAACCCTGGACAGGGAGTCTACGAGCAGTACTTC; CDR3: CASSNPGQGVYEQYF
V: TRBV12-3/TRBV12-4; J: TRBJ2-3; size: .; length: 17; D: TRBD2; DNA: TGTGCCAGCCGGACTAGCGGGAGGGTTTGGGGCACAGATACGCAGTATTTT; CDR3: CASRTSGRVWGTDTQYF
V: TRBV20-1; J: TRBJ1-1; size: many; length: 14; D: .; DNA: TGCAGTGCTAGAGACCCCGTTCCGAACACTGAAGCTTTCTTT; CDR3: CSARDPVPNTEAFF
V: TRBV7-6; J: TRBJ2-7; size: .; length: 13; D: .; DNA: TGTGCCAGCAGCATCCCGGGATACTACGAGCAGTACTTC; CDR3: CASSIPGYYEQYF
V: TRBV2; J: TRBJ1-5; size: many; length: 13; D: .; DNA: TGTGCCAGCATGGGGGGGAAGGAGCAGCCCCAGCATTTT; CDR3: CASMGGKEQPQHF
V: TRBV6-1; J: TRBJ2-3; size: many; length: 14; D: TRBD2; DNA: TGTGCCAGCAGTAGAGGACTAGTCGCAGATACGCAGTATTTT; CDR3: CASSRGLVADTQYF
V: TRBV11-3; J: TRBJ2-6; size: .; length: 20; D: .; DNA: TGTGCCAGCAGCTTGAGAGGAGGGGTAGGGCGCTACTCTGGGGCCAACGTCCTGACTTTC; CDR3: CASSLRGGVGRYSGANVLTF
V: TRBV4-1; J: TRBJ2-5; size: many; length: 14; D: .; DNA: TGCGCCAGCAGCCAGCGTTACTCCAAAGAGACCCAGTACTTC; CDR3: CASSQRYSKETQYF
V: TRBV7-9; J: TRBJ2-1; size: many; length: 14; D: TRBD2; DNA: TGTGCCAGCAGCCCAAGGACTAGCGCCAATGAGCAGTTCTTC; CDR3: CASSPRTSANEQFF